This entry lists 7 T cell receptor beta chains sequenced from one sample in a study of graft-versus-host responses after intestinal transplantation. The assay was immunoSEQ multiplex PCR, and TCRdb's table has in-frame clones only and misses some. Counted here are under 25,000 clones, roughly four fifths occurring once; the ten biggest clones make up roughly 1%. Antigens of these TCRs are unknown. The specimen was unstimulated CD8+ T cells sorted from spleen or lymph node cells, collected before transplant. These receptors were obtained from a human donor who was the organ donor for an intestinal transplant.

Only one count was recorded for this clone. V usage is TRBV7-9 and J usage is TRBJ1-6; tentative D call: TRBD1 (6 bases). Germline CDR1 reads SEHNR; CDR2 reads FQNEAQ (reference sequence). The CDR3 is 16 amino acids. Trimming stripped 1 base from V and 2 bases from J, with 9 bases between. As DNA, the CDR3 is TGTGCCAGCAGCTTAGTGGGGGCGACCTATAATTCACCCCTCCACTTT. Residues: CASSLVGATYNSPLHF.

The genes are TRBV9 and TRBJ1-2; no firm D call. The CDR3 runs to 13 residues. V was cut by 0 bases and J by 8 bases, with 11 bases left in between. Germline-derived CDR1 and CDR2 are SGDLS and YYNGEE. The CDR3 nucleotides are TGTGCCAGCAGCGTAGGACAAGCTCGGGGCTACACCTTC. It encodes CASSVGQARGYTF.

This chain connects TRBV23-1 to TRBJ2-3, with 9 positions matching TRBD2. TRBV23-1 is an open reading frame, and its role is uncertain. Unmatched junction bases numbered 3, after V lost 0 bases and J lost 2 bases. This CDR3 is built from 16 residues. The CDR3 region has the DNA TGCGCCAGCAGTCAATCCAAGCGGGGGGTCACAGATACGCAGTATTTT. Its translation: CASSQSKRGVTDTQYF.

The chain couples TRBV9 to TRBJ1-1; D not resolved. V was pared by 0 bases and J by 1 base, with 7 bases between. In germline, CDR1 is SGDLS, CDR2 YYNGEE. The CDR3 contains 14 residues. This CDR3 reads CASSVGEGNTEAFF. The CDR3 DNA follows: TGTGCCAGCAGCGTAGGGGAGGGGAACACTGAAGCTTTCTTT.

The rearrangement links TRBV19 to TRBJ2-7; 11 nucleotides line up with TRBD1. The CDR3 is 16 amino acids. Germline trimming cut 6 bases from V and 0 bases from J; bases unmatched to any gene: 7. CDR1 LNHDA and CDR2 SQIVND come from the germline V gene (reference sequence). The CDR3 coding sequence is TGTGCCAGTAGCCTAGCGGACAGGGGGCACTCCTACGAGCAGTACTTC. This codes for CASSLADRGHSYEQYF.

The chain recombines TRBV5-6 with TRBJ1-1; 10 bases map to TRBD1. CDR1 is SGHDT, CDR2 YYEEEE, per germline. V was clipped by 0 bases and J by 11 bases; unmatched bases: 7. CDR3 length: 14 amino acids. The CDR3 DNA reads as TGTGCCAGCAGCTTGGCCGGGACAGGGGATAGGGCTTTCTTT. This gives the protein CASSLAGTGDRAFF.

The chain carries TRBV2 and TRBJ2-5, with D possibly being TRBD1 (6 bases). There are 15 residues in the CDR3. CDR1 is SNHLY, CDR2 FYNNEI, per germline. Deletions cut 1 base from V and 2 bases from J, with 11 bases between. CDR3 sequence (DNA): TGTGCCAGCAGTGAAGGTAGAGGGGGTCAAGAGACCCAGTACTTC. Translated: CASSEGRGGQETQYF.